This entry describes one T cell receptor beta chain. Its antigen is as yet unknown. The germline V and J ends were trimmed by 4 bases and 0 bases, with 12 bases remaining between them. The CDR3 spans 15 residues. Germline CDR1 reads ENHRY; CDR2 reads SYGVKD. The data stem from a study of cytomegalovirus exposure and HLA in healthy donors. Whole-study context: Sequencing of 150 million to 200 million T cells in an earlier analysis found 95 million to 120 million unique TCR beta sequences.

Vbeta (60) and Jbeta (13) primers were used in the PCR. Using immunoSEQ multiplex PCR, the repertoire was profiled, and TCRdb retains in-frame clones only, with some absent. The sample totals just over 200,000 clones. Study-wide points: Analysis was carried out at a later point, and it linked a missense DCLRE1C variant to TCR beta V- and J-gene trimming.

This TCR was recovered from a girl aged 2-10 years in good health and CMV-seropositive. Sequencing was done on a sample of PBMCs. V usage is TRBV10-3 and J usage is TRBJ1-1, with D possibly TRBD1 on 6 matching bases. The CDR3 coding sequence is TGTGCCATCAGTGCCGCCACAGGGATGAACACTGAAGCTTTCTTT. It yields the protein CAISAATGMNTEAFF.